This section outlines one T cell receptor beta chain sequence together with its context. This entry is derived from a study of blood T cell repertoires in COVID-19. Method: immunoSEQ multiplex PCR; TCRdb's copy keeps in-frame clones and lacks some. The table includes some 120,000 clones, about four fifths detected once. CDR3 length: 15 residues. V was cut by 0 bases and J by 2 bases, with 10 bases left in between. From germline, CDR1 is SGHRS and CDR2 YFSETQ. The clonotype originates from an elderly man with active or convalescent COVID-19. This chain connects TRBV5-1 to TRBJ2-3, with D uncertain. Source material: peripheral blood. The CDR3 DNA follows: TGCGCCAGCAGCTTGGGACATCCGACCACAGATACGCAGTATTTT. Its protein is CASSLGHPTTDTQYF.